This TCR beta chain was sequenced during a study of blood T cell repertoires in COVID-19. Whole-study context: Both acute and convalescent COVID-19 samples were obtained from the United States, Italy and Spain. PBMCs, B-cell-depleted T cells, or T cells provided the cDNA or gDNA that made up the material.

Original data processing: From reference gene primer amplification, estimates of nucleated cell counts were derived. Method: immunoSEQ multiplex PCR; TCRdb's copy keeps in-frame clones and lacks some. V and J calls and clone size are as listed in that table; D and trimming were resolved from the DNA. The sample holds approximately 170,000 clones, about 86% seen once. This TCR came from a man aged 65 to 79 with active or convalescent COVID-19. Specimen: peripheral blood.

The CDR3 loop reads CASSLVWKASGRASEQFF. CDR3 sequence (DNA): TGTGCCAGCAGCTTAGTGTGGAAGGCTAGCGGGAGGGCATCTGAGCAGTTCTTC. This chain links TRBV7-8 with TRBJ2-1, with 12 nucleotides matching TRBD2. Trimming took 1 base from V and 9 from J; bases not matched to a gene: 13. Germline-derived CDR1 and CDR2 are SGHVS and FQNEAQ. The CDR3 contains 18 residues.